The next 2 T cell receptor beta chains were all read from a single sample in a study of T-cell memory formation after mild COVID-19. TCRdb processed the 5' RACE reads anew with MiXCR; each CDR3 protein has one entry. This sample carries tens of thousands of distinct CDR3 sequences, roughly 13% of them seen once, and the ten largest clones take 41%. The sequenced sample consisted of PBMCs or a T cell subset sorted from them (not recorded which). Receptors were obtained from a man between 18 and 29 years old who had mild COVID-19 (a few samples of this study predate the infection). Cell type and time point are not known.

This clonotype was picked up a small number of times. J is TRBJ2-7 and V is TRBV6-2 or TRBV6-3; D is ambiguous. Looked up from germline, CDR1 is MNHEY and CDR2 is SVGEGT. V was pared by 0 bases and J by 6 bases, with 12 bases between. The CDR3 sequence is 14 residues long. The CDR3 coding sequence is TGTGCCAGCAGTTACTCGGTACAGAGAGGCGAGCAGTACGTC. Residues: CASSYSVQRGEQYV.

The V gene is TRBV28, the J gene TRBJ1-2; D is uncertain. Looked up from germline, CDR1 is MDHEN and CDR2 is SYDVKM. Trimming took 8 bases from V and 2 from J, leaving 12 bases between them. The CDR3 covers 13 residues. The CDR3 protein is CASEAGRNYGYTF. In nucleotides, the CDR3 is TGTGCCAGCGAGGCCGGCAGAAACTATGGCTACACCTTC.